Below, one T cell receptor (beta chain) is given with its context. The antigen remains undetermined. Germline values: CDR1 SGHRS, CDR2 YFSETQ. Trimming at V came to 4 bases and at J to 2 bases, leaving 14 bases not matched to a gene. This CDR3 has 17 residues. A multiplex PCR was run with 60 Vbeta primers and 13 Jbeta primers. The method was immunoSEQ multiplex PCR; TCRdb's version includes in-frame clones alone and lacks a portion of them. The sample lists about 190,000 clones; 81% were seen once. These data originate in a study of cytomegalovirus exposure and HLA in healthy donors. Findings of the study overall: The authors enumerated roughly 180 TCR beta chains as linked to cytomegalovirus. The CMV antigen specificity of a few CMV-associated chains was confirmed through in vitro analysis.

The sample consisted of PBMCs. This clonotype was sampled from a man aged 50 to 59 in good health and CMV-seronegative. The V gene is TRBV5-1, the J gene TRBJ2-7, with 8 nucleotides matching TRBD2. The CDR3 loop reads CASSPSRGEGLAYEQYF. In DNA, the CDR3 is TGCGCCAGCAGCCCCTCGCGGGGGGAAGGGTTGGCCTACGAGCAGTACTTC.